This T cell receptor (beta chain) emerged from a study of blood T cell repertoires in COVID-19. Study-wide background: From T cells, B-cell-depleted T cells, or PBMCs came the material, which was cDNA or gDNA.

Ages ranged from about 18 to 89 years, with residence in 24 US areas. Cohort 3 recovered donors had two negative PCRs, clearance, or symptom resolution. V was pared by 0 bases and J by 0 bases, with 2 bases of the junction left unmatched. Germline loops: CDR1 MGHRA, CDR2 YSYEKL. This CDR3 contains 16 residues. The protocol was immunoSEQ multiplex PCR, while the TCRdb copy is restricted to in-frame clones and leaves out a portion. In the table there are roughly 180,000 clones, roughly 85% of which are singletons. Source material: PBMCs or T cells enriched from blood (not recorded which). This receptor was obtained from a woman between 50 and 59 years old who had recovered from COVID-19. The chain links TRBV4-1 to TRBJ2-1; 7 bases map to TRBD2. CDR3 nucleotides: TGCGCCAGCAGCCAAGAACGCGGGAGCTCCTACAATGAGCAGTTCTTC. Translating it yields CASSQERGSSYNEQFF.